The entry that follows covers one T cell receptor (beta chain) sequence. The data are from a study of blood T cell repertoires in COVID-19. Deletions cut 2 bases from V and 1 base from J, with 8 bases between. Germline-derived CDR1 and CDR2 are SEHNR and FQNEAQ (reference sequence). CDR3 length: 14 amino acids. Method: immunoSEQ multiplex PCR; TCRdb's copy keeps in-frame clones and lacks some. The profile shows 250,000 to 400,000 clones, 75% to 90% of them singletons. This rearrangement joins TRBV7-9 to TRBJ1-1; tentatively, D is TRBD1 (5 bases). This receptor was identified in a woman in her twenties or thirties with COVID-19, enrolled during active disease. Input material: peripheral blood. This chain's CDR3 is CASSLRQQNTEAFF. DNA of the CDR3: TGTGCCAGCAGCTTACGACAGCAGAACACTGAAGCTTTCTTT. The full variable domain, in which reference TRBV7-9 and TRBJ1-1 provide the parts outside the CDR3, is DTGVSQNPRHKITKRGQNVTFRCDPISEHNRLYWYRQTLGQGPEFLTYFQNEAQLEKSRLLSDRFSAERPKGSFSTLEIQRTEQGDSAMYLCASSLRQQNTEAFFGQGTRLTVV.